This T cell receptor (beta chain) was documented in a study of CD8 T cell repertoires and HIV-1 epitope variants. Only in-frame clones appear in the TCRdb table, and some are missing; sequencing was by immunoSEQ multiplex PCR. The sample holds roughly 5,000 clones, about two thirds seen once. V was clipped by 2 bases and J by 0 bases, with 14 bases between them. The CDR3 has 17 residues. Germline CDR1 and CDR2: MNHEY and SMNVEV (reference sequence). As for this clone: The target antigen is unknown.

The origin of this receptor is a male donor with HIV. The specimen was cultured CD8+ T cells derived from PBMCs. This chain uses TRBV27 with TRBJ2-1, with D perhaps TRBD1 (6 bases). DNA for the CDR3: TGTGCCAGCAGTTTAAAACAGGGTGAGGGCTCCTACAATGAGCAGTTCTTC. Translating gives CASSLKQGEGSYNEQFF.